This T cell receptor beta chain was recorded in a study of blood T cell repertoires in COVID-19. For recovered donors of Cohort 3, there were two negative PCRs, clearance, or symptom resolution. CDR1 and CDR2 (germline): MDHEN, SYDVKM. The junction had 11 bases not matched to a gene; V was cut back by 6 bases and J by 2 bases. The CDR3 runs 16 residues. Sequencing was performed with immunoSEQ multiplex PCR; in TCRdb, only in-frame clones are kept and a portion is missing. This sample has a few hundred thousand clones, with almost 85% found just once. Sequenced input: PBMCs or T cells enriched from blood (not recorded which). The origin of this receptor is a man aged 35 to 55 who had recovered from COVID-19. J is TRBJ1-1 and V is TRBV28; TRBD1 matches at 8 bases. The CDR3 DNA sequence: TGTGCCAGCAGCTCATCCGGGACAGGCTATAACACTGAAGCTTTCTTT. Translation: CASSSSGTGYNTEAFF.